This T cell receptor beta chain was recovered during a study of shared clonotypes between healthy human individuals. Study results and caveats: Shared clonotypes across all four donors exceeded non-shared ones in generation probability. The donor pool, a small one, limited the genetic and exposure-history diversity represented.

Germline CDR1 reads MDHEN; CDR2 reads SYDVKM. The V and J ends lost 5 bases and 1 base respectively, with 11 bases between them. The CDR3 extends over 14 amino acids. The sample holds a few counts of this clone. Its target is not known. The method was immunoSEQ multiplex PCR; TCRdb's version includes in-frame clones alone and lacks a portion of them. This sample carries 2 million to 3 million clones, roughly 93% of them seen once, and the ten largest clones take approximately 0.37%. This receptor was obtained from a young man in good health. Some clones in this sample may be carry-over from other donors' samples. The chain combines TRBV28 with TRBJ1-2; D not certain. The sample consisted of naive CD4+ T cells from PBMCs. The subset: CD45RA+ positively selected. CDR3 amino acids: CASSLGLVNYGYTF. The CDR3 nucleotides are TGTGCCAGCAGTCTGGGTCTGGTTAACTATGGCTACACCTTC.